The TCR beta chain under discussion was sequenced for a study of T cell responses to AZD1222 COVID-19 vaccine (dated by TCRdb to the early 2020s). In terms of the full investigation: AZD1222 recipients with second doses at about 4 weeks or about 12 weeks were pooled, because spike-specific TCR depth and breadth did not differ between schedules. Enrollment into the trials was organized by age into subgroups of 18-55, 56-69 and 70-plus years, and those subgroups contained 148, 28 and 57 TCR-sequenced participants, respectively. A total of roughly 240 trial participants underwent TCR sequencing, of whom around 200 received two doses of AZD1222 and around 25 received two doses of the MenACWY control vaccine. Study-level results and caveats: After two AZD1222 doses, spike-specific TCR breadth and depth were significantly higher than at day 0 and than in MenACWY recipients. No day 14 peak-response samples were available, so repertoires were characterized only after the peak T cell response. CD4 TCRs associated with the vaccine covered the entire spike protein, and the dominant responses were in regions 160-218 and 743-854. Reportedly, almost half of the unique spike-specific TCRs recognized epitopes lying outside the regions that are mutated in the B.1.351 and B.1.1.7 variants. In the small 56-69-year group, the increase in depth fell short of significance, most likely because of low power. Participants were mostly white British, with more females than males. The authors suggested clonal diversity may have been underestimated. Only a handful of AZD1222 recipients were SARS-CoV-2 seropositive at baseline, limiting conclusions about previously exposed vaccinees.

Concerning this clone itself: What this receptor recognizes is not known. Qualities for individual bases were not recorded, and no much larger clone is one base off.

V is pared back by 6 bases and J by 1 base, with 10 bases lying between the germline termini. The CDR3 starts with the cysteine, ends with the phenylalanine, and has 14 residues. Kept here is only the CDR3 DNA, which spans 42 bases and is read in frame from base 1. CDR1 SNHLY and CDR2 FYNNEI were looked up in the germline V gene. The sample's time point label, in plain terms: baseline before first vaccination. The vaccinee samples were drawn from two UK trials, COV001 and COV002, one of which was a single-blind randomized controlled phase 2/3 trial testing AZD1222 (ChAdOx1 nCoV-19) in healthy adults. For TCRbeta chain sequencing, PBMC samples from trial participants were taken at day 0 and at day 28 after the second dose. The CDR3 regions of human TCRbeta chains were analyzed by immunosequencing. For the original study's pipeline: TCRs in the repertoires were compared against a reference library of SARS-CoV-2-specific TCRs that had been generated with the MIRA antigen-specificity platform. Breadth was defined as the fraction of unique TCRs that were SARS-CoV-2-associated. Depth was defined as the fraction of total T cells that were SARS-CoV-2-associated. Using the MIRA data, every spike-specific TCR was mapped to the spike region that the TCR reacted to and assigned to either a CD4 or a CD8 class. Log10-transformed breadth and depth values were compared by one-way ANOVA with Sidak's multiple comparisons tests. In its TCRdb copy, this immuneACCESS table keeps in-frame sequences only and misses some clones. Where compared with another copy, unresolved V genes explain less than half of these, and the others have no known cause. V, J and clone size are those of that table, while D and trimming were read from the DNA. The sample table holds around 180,000 clones, of which 80% to 90% were seen once. The ten largest clones capture under 7.5% of the sample.

Recombination linked TRBV2 to TRBJ1-5, and perhaps TRBD1 as D gene, on 6 matching bases. The material sequenced was peripheral blood, taken on day 0 of AZD1222 vaccination. This TCR derives from an adult in good health. The DNA reads as follows: TGTGCCAGCAGAAAGGGGGGCAGCAATCAGCCCCAGCATTTT. Translation gives CASRKGGSNQPQHF.